Below are 19 T cell receptor beta chains sequenced from a single sample in a study of blood T cell repertoires in COVID-19. Assay: immunoSEQ multiplex PCR; the TCRdb copy retains only in-frame clones and omits some. The sample records some 290,000 clones, about 90% being singletons. The sequenced material came from peripheral blood. The receptors derive from a woman aged 25 to 39 with COVID-19, enrolled during active disease.

The chain carries TRBV9 and TRBJ2-7; D is unclear. From germline, CDR1 is SGDLS and CDR2 YYNGEE. Deletions cut 0 bases from V and 3 bases from J, with 10 bases between. The CDR3 is 14 amino acids. This CDR3 reads CASSVAPRGYEQYF. CDR3 nucleotides: TGTGCCAGCAGCGTAGCTCCCCGCGGCTACGAGCAGTACTTC.

The chain has TRBV6-1 and TRBJ1-5, with D perhaps matching TRBD1 (5 bases). The CDR3 runs 15 residues. From germline, CDR1 is MNHNS and CDR2 SASEGT. Trimming cost V 2 bases and J 0 bases, with 8 bases left between them. CDR3 residues: CASSERTLSNQPQHF. The CDR3 DNA sequence: TGTGCCAGCAGTGAAAGGACACTTAGCAATCAGCCCCAGCATTTT.

This clone was found once. V is TRBV30 and J is TRBJ2-2; 8 nucleotides line up with TRBD2. This CDR3 contains 14 residues. V was pared by 3 bases and J by 3 bases, with 3 bases of the junction left unmatched. Germline CDR1 and CDR2: GTSNPN and SVGIG (reference sequence). The CDR3 sequence is CAWRGLADTGELFF. The CDR3 region has the DNA TGTGCCTGGAGAGGACTAGCTGACACCGGGGAGCTGTTTTTT.

This rearrangement joins TRBV2 to TRBJ2-7, with TRBD2 matching over 7 bases. The junction had 6 bases not matched to a gene; V was cut back by 1 base and J by 0 bases. The CDR3 has 16 amino acids. The V gene's germline CDR1 is SNHLY and CDR2 FYNNEI. The CDR3 region is CASSEEVAGFSYEQYF. The CDR3 DNA follows: TGTGCCAGCAGTGAAGAGGTAGCGGGTTTCTCCTACGAGCAGTACTTC.

In this sample, this clone turned up a few times. The chain joins TRBV9 to TRBJ1-5; D possibly corresponds to TRBD1 (6 bases). Per germline, CDR1 SGDLS and CDR2 YYNGEE. CDR3 length equals 15 residues. The V end was cut by 0 bases, the J end by 5 bases, with 12 bases between. CDR3 loop: CASSVGGGIDQPQHF. CDR3 nucleotide sequence: TGTGCCAGCAGCGTAGGAGGGGGTATTGATCAGCCCCAGCATTTT.

This chain joins TRBV6-5 and TRBJ1-1, with D maybe TRBD1 (6 bases). V was cut by 7 bases and J by 0 bases, with 12 bases left in between. CDR3 length: 14 amino acids. Germline lookup yields CDR1 MNHEY and CDR2 SVGAGI. DNA of the CDR3: TGTGCCAGCATGCCCACAGGGATGAACACTGAAGCTTTCTTT. This translates into CASMPTGMNTEAFF.

This CDR3 reads CASSRRGTSGIITGELFF. CDR3 nucleotide sequence: TGTGCCAGCAGCCGAAGGGGGACTAGCGGGATTATCACCGGGGAGCTGTTTTTT. This chain links TRBV9 with TRBJ2-2; 13 bases are shared with TRBD2. The germline gives CDR1 SGDLS, CDR2 YYNGEE. V was pared by 4 bases and J by 4 bases, with 10 bases of the junction left unmatched. This CDR3 contains 18 residues.

The chain recombines TRBV4-1 with TRBJ2-5; 10 bases fit TRBD2. J lost 9 bases, V lost 1 base, and 11 bases had no gene match. CDR1 and CDR2 (germline): MGHRA, YSYEKL. This CDR3 comprises 16 residues. CDR3 loop: CASSQGVPSGSGAQYF. CDR3 in DNA: TGCGCCAGCAGCCAAGGGGTACCTAGCGGGAGTGGGGCCCAGTACTTC.

CDR3 nucleotides: TGTGCCAGCAGTTACTACCAGGGGCAGAAAGAGACCCAGTACTTC. It translates to CASSYYQGQKETQYF. This chain connects TRBV6-5 to TRBJ2-5; tentative D call: TRBD1 (6 bases). The germline gives CDR1 MNHEY, CDR2 SVGAGI. V lost 1 base, J lost 3 bases, and 12 bases lay in between. The CDR3 loop spans 15 amino acids.

The rearrangement links TRBV28 to TRBJ1-1; D is ambiguous. Germline CDR1 is MDHEN and CDR2 is SYDVKM. CDR3 length: 11 amino acids. V lost 5 bases to trimming and J lost 10 bases, with 11 bases between them. CDR3 coding DNA: TGTGCCAGCAGTCCATCTACGGGAGCTTTCTTT. The encoded protein is CASSPSTGAFF.

This clone was seen more than once but under ten times. J is TRBJ1-4 and V is TRBV4-2; a weak D match, TRBD1 (6 bases). V was cut by 0 bases and J by 6 bases, with 14 bases left in between. The CDR3 length is 16 residues. Per germline, CDR1 LGHNA and CDR2 YNFKEQ. Written as DNA, the CDR3 is TGTGCCAGCAGCCAAGAAAAAGACAGGTTACATGAAAAACTGTTTTTT. It is translated as CASSQEKDRLHEKLFF.

This chain links TRBV5-1 with TRBJ1-5; maybe TRBD1 (5 bases). The germline gives CDR1 SGHRS, CDR2 YFSETQ. V was shortened by 0 bases and J by 7 bases, with 11 bases between the two germline ends. CDR3 length: 14 amino acids. The CDR3 DNA is TGCGCCAGCAGCTTGGGAGGGGAGGGACAGCCCCAGCATTTT. It encodes CASSLGGEGQPQHF.

The chain employs TRBV14 and TRBJ2-1, with D hard to call. The V gene lost 6 bases and the J gene lost 8 bases, with 14 bases spanning the gap. This CDR3 region has 13 residues. Germline CDR1 SGHDN, CDR2 FVKESK. This CDR3 is CASSTPFTDEQFF. As DNA, the CDR3 is TGTGCCAGCAGTACCCCCTTTACTGATGAGCAGTTCTTC.

The gene calls are TRBV6-5 and TRBJ2-5, with TRBD1 as a possible D gene (5 bases). Germline lookup yields CDR1 MNHEY and CDR2 SVGAGI. The CDR3 runs to 13 residues. The V end was cut by 7 bases, the J end by 2 bases, with 11 bases between. The DNA for the CDR3 is TGTGCCAGCATCGGAGACAGTCAAGAGACCCAGTACTTC. It encodes CASIGDSQETQYF.

The J gene is TRBJ1-1, the V gene TRBV9; TRBD1 agrees at 11 bases. CDR1 SGDLS and CDR2 YYNGEE come from the germline V gene. There are 17 residues in the CDR3. V trimming: 2 bases; J trimming: 4 bases; junction bases outside the gene matches: 10. The CDR3 DNA reads TGTGCCAGCAGCGTGAGGGACAGGGGGTATCGGGGCACTGAAGCTTTCTTT. The encoded protein is CASSVRDRGYRGTEAFF.

The V call is TRBV9, the J call TRBJ2-3; a weak D match, TRBD1 (5 bases). This CDR3 spans 16 amino acids. The V gene lost 6 bases and the J gene lost 2 bases, with 19 bases spanning the gap. Looked up from germline, CDR1 is SGDLS and CDR2 is YYNGEE. CDR3 sequence: CASTGDQGSYTDTQYF. Written as DNA, the CDR3 is TGTGCCAGCACCGGAGATCAGGGATCCTACACAGATACGCAGTATTTT. The full variable domain, its missing parts supplied by reference TRBV9 and TRBJ2-3, is DSGVTQTPKHLITATGQRVTLRCSPRSGDLSVYWYQQSLDQGLQFLIQYYNGEERAKGNILERFSAQQFPDLHSELNLSSLELGDSALYFCASTGDQGSYTDTQYFGPGTRLTVL.

This clone was seen a handful of times. V usage is TRBV2 and J usage is TRBJ1-4; D is uncertain. With 2 bases removed from V and 8 bases from J, the gap between germline ends came to 12 bases. The CDR3 runs to 14 residues. CDR1 and CDR2 (germline): SNHLY, FYNNEI. Here the CDR3 reads CASSERGNLEKLFF. In nucleotides, the CDR3 is TGTGCCAGCAGTGAACGAGGGAACTTAGAAAAACTGTTTTTT.

This clone occurred a few times. The rearrangement joins TRBV18 to TRBJ1-5, with TRBD1 identical over 7 bases. Germline-derived CDR1 and CDR2 are KGHSH and LQKENI. V was pared by 3 bases and J by 4 bases, with 3 bases of the junction left unmatched. The CDR3 contains 14 residues. The chain's CDR3 is CASSPGQPNQPQHF. Here the CDR3 DNA reads TGTGCCAGCTCACCGGGACAGCCTAATCAGCCCCAGCATTTT. The variable domain in full, completed from reference TRBV18 and TRBJ1-5, reads NAGVMQNPRHLVRRRGQEARLRCSPMKGHSHVYWYRQLPEEGLKFMVYLQKENIIDESGMPKERFSAEFPKEGPSILRIQQVVRGDSAAYFCASSPGQPNQPQHFGDGTRLSIL.

The J gene is TRBJ2-7, the V gene TRBV5-1; a possible D gene is TRBD2 (6 bases). CDR1 and CDR2 (germline): SGHRS, YFSETQ. V was clipped by 4 bases and J by 5 bases, with 16 bases between them. The CDR3 loop spans 14 amino acids. CDR3 region: CASSLGTPGDEQYF. The CDR3 region has the DNA TGCGCCAGCAGCCTGGGGACCCCGGGGGACGAGCAGTACTTC.